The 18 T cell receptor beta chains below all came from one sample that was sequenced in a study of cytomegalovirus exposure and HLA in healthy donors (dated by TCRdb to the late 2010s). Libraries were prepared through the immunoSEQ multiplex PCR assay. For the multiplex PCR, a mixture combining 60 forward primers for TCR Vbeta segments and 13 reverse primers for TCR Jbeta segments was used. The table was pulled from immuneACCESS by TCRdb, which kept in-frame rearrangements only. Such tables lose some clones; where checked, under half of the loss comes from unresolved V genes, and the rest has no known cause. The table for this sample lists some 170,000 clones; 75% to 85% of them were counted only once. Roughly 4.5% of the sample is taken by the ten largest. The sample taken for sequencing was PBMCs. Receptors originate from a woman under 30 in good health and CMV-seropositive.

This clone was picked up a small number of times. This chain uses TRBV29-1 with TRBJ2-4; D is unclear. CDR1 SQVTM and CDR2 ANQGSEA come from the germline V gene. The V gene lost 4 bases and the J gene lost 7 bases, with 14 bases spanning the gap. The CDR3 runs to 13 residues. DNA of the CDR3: TGCAGCGTTGCCACAGACCTTGGGAACATTCAGTACTTC. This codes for CSVATDLGNIQYF.

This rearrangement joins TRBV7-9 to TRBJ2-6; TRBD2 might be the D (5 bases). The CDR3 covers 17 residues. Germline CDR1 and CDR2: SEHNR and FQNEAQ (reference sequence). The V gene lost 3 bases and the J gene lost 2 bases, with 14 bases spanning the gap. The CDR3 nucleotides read TGTGCCAGCAGCTTTGAGTTCCGGGGAGCTGGGGCCAACGTCCTGACTTTC. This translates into CASSFEFRGAGANVLTF.

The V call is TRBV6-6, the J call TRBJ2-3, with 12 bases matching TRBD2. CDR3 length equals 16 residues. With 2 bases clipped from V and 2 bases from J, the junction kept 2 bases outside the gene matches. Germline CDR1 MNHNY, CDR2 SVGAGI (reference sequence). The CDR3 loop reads CASSYPSGGATDTQYF. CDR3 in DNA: TGTGCCAGCAGTTACCCTAGCGGGGGGGCCACAGATACGCAGTATTTT.

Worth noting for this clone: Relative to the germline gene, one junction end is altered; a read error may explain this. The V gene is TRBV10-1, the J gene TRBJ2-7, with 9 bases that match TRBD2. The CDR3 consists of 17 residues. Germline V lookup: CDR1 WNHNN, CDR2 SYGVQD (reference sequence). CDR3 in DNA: TGCGCCAGCAGTGAAGACAGGGTGCGGGAGGGGTCCTCCGAGCAGTACTTC. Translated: CASSEDRVREGSSEQYF.

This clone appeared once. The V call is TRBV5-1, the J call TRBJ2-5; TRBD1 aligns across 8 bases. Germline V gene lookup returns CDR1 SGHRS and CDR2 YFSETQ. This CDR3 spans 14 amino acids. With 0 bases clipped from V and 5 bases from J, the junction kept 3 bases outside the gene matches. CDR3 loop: CASSLGQGRETQYF. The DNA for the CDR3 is TGCGCCAGCAGCTTGGGACAGGGGAGGGAGACCCAGTACTTC.

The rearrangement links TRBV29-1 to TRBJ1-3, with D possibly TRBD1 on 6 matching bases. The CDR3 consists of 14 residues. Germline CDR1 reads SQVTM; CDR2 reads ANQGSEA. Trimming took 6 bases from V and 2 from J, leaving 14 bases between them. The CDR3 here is CSVVSGDPGNTIYF. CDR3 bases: TGCAGCGTAGTCTCAGGGGATCCTGGAAACACCATATATTTT.

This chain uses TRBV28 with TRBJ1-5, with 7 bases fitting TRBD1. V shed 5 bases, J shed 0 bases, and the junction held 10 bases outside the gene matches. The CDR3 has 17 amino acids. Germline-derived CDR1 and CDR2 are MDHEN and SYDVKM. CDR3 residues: CASSRSGTEVSNQPQHF. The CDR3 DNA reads TGTGCCAGCAGTCGCTCCGGGACAGAAGTTAGCAATCAGCCCCAGCATTTT. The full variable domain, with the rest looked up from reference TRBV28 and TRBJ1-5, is DVKVTQSSRYLVKRTGEKVFLECVQDMDHENMFWYRQDPGLGLRLIYFSYDVKMKEKGDIPEGYSVSREKKERFSLILESASTNQTSMYLCASSRSGTEVSNQPQHFGDGTRLSIL.

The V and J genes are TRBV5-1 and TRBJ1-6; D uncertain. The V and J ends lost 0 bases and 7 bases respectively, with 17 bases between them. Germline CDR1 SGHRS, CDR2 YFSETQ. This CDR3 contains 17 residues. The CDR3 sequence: CASSLGPGRVGNSPLHF. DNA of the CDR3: TGCGCCAGCAGCTTGGGCCCCGGGAGGGTGGGCAATTCACCCCTCCACTTT.

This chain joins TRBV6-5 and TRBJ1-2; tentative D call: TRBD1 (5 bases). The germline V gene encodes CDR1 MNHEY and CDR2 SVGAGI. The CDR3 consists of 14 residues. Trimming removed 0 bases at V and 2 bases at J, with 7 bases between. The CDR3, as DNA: TGTGCCAGCAGTTACTCATCAGGGAACTATGGCTACACCTTC. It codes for CASSYSSGNYGYTF.

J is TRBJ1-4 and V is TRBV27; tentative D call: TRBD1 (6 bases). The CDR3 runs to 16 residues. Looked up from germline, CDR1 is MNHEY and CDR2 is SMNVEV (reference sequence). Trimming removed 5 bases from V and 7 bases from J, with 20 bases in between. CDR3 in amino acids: CASSAARVGGGEKLFF. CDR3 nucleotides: TGTGCCAGCAGTGCCGCCCGAGTTGGGGGCGGTGAAAAACTGTTTTTT.

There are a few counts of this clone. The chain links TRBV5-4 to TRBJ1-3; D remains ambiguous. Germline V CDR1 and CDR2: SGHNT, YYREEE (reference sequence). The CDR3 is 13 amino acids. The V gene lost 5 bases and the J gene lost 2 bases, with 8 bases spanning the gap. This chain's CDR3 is CASSPNPGNTIYF. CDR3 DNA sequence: TGTGCCAGCAGTCCAAATCCTGGAAACACCATATATTTT. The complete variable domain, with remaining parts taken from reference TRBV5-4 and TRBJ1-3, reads ETGVTQSPTHLIKTRGQQVTLRCSSQSGHNTVSWYQQALGQGPQFIFQYYREEENGRGNFPPRFSGLQFPNYSSELNVNALELDDSALYLCASSPNPGNTIYFGEGSWLTVV.

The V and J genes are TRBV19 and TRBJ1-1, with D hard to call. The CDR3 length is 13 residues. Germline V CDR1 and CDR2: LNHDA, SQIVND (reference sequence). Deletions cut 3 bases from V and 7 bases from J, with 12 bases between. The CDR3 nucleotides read TGTGCCAGTAGTATTAGCGGCCAGATTGAAGCTTTCTTT. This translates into CASSISGQIEAFF.

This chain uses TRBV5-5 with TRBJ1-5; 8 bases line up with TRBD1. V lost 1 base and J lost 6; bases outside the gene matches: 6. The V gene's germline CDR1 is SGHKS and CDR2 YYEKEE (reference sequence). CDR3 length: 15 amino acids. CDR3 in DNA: TGTGCCAGCAGCTTGTGGGGCACAGGGGGTCAGCCCCAGCATTTT. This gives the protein CASSLWGTGGQPQHF.

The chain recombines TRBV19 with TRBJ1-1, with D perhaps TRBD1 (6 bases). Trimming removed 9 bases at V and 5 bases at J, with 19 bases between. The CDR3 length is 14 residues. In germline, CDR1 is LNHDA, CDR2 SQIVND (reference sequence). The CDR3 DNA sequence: TGTGCCAGCGAAACGGCAGGGGCGTTGACTGAAGCTTTCTTT. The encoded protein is CASETAGALTEAFF.

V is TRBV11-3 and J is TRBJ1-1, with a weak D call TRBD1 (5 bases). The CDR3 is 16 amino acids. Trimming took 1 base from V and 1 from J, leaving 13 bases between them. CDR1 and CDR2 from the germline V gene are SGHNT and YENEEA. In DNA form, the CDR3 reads TGTGCCAGCAGCTTAGGGGGGGTACCGAGGAACACTGAAGCTTTCTTT. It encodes CASSLGGVPRNTEAFF.

The CDR3 region has the DNA TGCGCCAGCAGCGCTCGACAGGGTATTTCACCCCTCCACTTT. Translation gives CASSARQGISPLHF. The chain combines TRBV5-1 with TRBJ1-6; 7 bases are shared with TRBD1. This CDR3 contains 14 residues. Germline loops: CDR1 SGHRS, CDR2 YFSETQ. Trimming at V came to 4 bases and at J to 9 bases, leaving 7 bases not matched to a gene. The full variable domain, its missing parts supplied by reference TRBV5-1 and TRBJ1-6, is KAGVTQTPRYLIKTRGQQVTLSCSPISGHRSVSWYQQTPGQGLQFLFEYFSETQRNKGNFPGRFSGRQFSNSRSEMNVSTLELGDSALYLCASSARQGISPLHFGNGTRLTVT.

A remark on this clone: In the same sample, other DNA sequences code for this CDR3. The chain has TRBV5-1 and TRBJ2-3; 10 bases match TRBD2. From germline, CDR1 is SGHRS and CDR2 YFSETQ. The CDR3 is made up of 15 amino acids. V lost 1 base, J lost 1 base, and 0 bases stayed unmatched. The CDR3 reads CASSLTSGGTDTQYF. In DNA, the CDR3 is TGCGCCAGCAGCTTGACTAGCGGGGGCACAGATACGCAGTATTTT.

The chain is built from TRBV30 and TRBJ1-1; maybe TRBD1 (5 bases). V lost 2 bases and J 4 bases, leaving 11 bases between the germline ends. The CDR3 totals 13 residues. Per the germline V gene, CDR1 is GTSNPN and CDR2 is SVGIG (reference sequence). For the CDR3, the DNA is TGTGCCTGGAGTACGGGGGTGCGCACTGAAGCTTTCTTT. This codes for CAWSTGVRTEAFF.